This T cell receptor (beta chain) was sequenced during a study of CD8 T cells in Susac syndrome. When the RNA was reverse transcribed, random hexamers were used with an input of roughly 0.5 to 1 ug. An immunoSEQ multiplex PCR amplified TCR beta CDR3 over 54 Vbeta and 13 Jbeta. TCRdb itself ran the immunoSEQ multiplex PCR reads through MiXCR, one entry per CDR3 protein. The sample carries 150,000 to 200,000 distinct CDR3 sequences, approximately 95% recorded once. FACS enriched CD8+ TEMRA cells, while bulk CD8+ and CD4+ were negatively isolated. Germline trimming cut 2 bases from V and 4 bases from J; bases unmatched to any gene: 6. CDR3 size: 16 residues. Germline V gene data show CDR1 as SEHNR and CDR2 as FQNEAQ (reference sequence).

The receptor was derived from a human donor with multiple sclerosis. The chain combines TRBV7-9 with TRBJ2-3, with 10 positions matching TRBD1. Sequenced material: CD8+ T cells from PBMCs. CDR3 sequence (DNA): TGTGCCAGCAGCTTATCTGGGACAGGGGTCGCAGATACGCAGTATTTT. It yields the protein CASSLSGTGVADTQYF. Drawing the rest from reference TRBV7-9 and TRBJ2-3, the complete variable domain is DTGVSQNPRHKITKRGQNVTFRCDPISEHNRLYWYRQTLGQGPEFLTYFQNEAQLEKSRLLSDRFSAERPKGSFSTLEIQRTEQGDSAMYLCASSLSGTGVADTQYFGPGTRLTVL.